A single sample gave rise to the 10 T cell receptor beta chains below, sequenced in a study of T cell repertoires in cytomegalovirus infection. These receptors have no identified antigens. MiXCR, run by TCRdb on the reads, gives a single entry per CDR3 protein. The sample has around 750,000 distinct CDR3 sequences; approximately 29% are singletons. The sample here was cultured CD8+ T cells from PBMCs, taken from culture after CMV antigen stimulation. These receptors were obtained from a human donor in good health (CMV status not recorded). Some clones in this sample may be carry-over from other donors' samples.

This clonotype was detected only once. The rearrangement uses TRBV4-1 and TRBJ2-7; 8 nucleotides agree with TRBD2. The germline CDR1 and CDR2 sequences are MGHRA and YSYEKL. CDR3 length: 15 amino acids. V shed 1 base, J shed 4 bases, and the junction held 6 bases outside the gene matches. This CDR3 reads CASSQVRGARYEQYF. The CDR3 coding sequence is TGCGCCAGCAGCCAAGTGCGGGGGGCTCGATACGAGCAGTACTTC.

CDR3 DNA: TGTGCCAGCAGCCCATCCAAAAGGGGCTCTTCTGGGGCCAACGTCCTGACTTTC. Translated: CASSPSKRGSSGANVLTF. The gene calls are TRBV7-3 and TRBJ2-6, with TRBD1 as a possible D gene (5 bases). The CDR3 loop spans 18 amino acids. Trimming took off 5 bases at V and 1 base at J, with 18 bases between the two ends. Germline V gene data show CDR1 as SGHTA and CDR2 as FQGTGA. Full variable domain (remainder filled in from reference TRBV7-3 and TRBJ2-6): GAGVSQTPSNKVTEKGKYVELRCDPISGHTALYWYRQSLGQGPEFLIYFQGTGAADDSGLPNDRFFAVRPEGSVSTLKIQRTERGDSAVYLCASSPSKRGSSGANVLTFGAGSRLTVL.

The V and J genes are TRBV7-6 and TRBJ1-4; 8 bases agree with TRBD1. The CDR3 is 14 amino acids. CDR1 SGHVS and CDR2 FNYEAQ come from the germline V gene. Trimming cost V 5 bases and J 8 bases; bases outside gene matches: 7. The CDR3 DNA reads TGTGCCAGCAGCCCGGACAGGGTGGAAGAAAAACTGTTTTTT. It specifies CASSPDRVEEKLFF.

The chain couples TRBV6-1 to TRBJ1-1, with TRBD1 matching over 9 bases. The CDR3 sequence is 15 residues long. Germline CDR1 reads MNHNS; CDR2 reads SASEGT. V lost 2 bases and J lost 4; bases outside the gene matches: 5. The CDR3 nucleotides read TGTGCCAGCAGTGAAAAAACAGGGGGCGTCACTGAAGCTTTCTTT. Amino acid sequence: CASSEKTGGVTEAFF.

This clonotype was counted a few times. V usage is TRBV19 and J usage is TRBJ1-1, with D maybe TRBD1 (6 bases). V lost 10 bases and J 6 bases, leaving 15 bases between the germline ends. The CDR3 sequence is 12 residues long. Germline-derived CDR1 and CDR2 are LNHDA and SQIVND (reference sequence). This CDR3 reads CATQGGTAEAFF. CDR3 sequence (DNA): TGTGCCACCCAAGGGGGTACGGCTGAAGCTTTCTTT.

The J gene is TRBJ2-4, the V gene TRBV4-1; no clear D. This CDR3 is built from 15 residues. CDR1 MGHRA and CDR2 YSYEKL come from the germline V gene. Trimming pared 1 base from V and 0 bases from J, leaving 7 bases between. CDR3: CASSQARVAKNIQYF. The CDR3 nucleotides are TGCGCCAGCAGCCAAGCTCGGGTAGCCAAAAACATTCAGTACTTC.

This sequence joins TRBV19 and TRBJ2-3, with TRBD2 as a possible D gene (6 bases). Trimming took off 3 bases at V and 0 bases at J, with 13 bases between the two ends. The CDR3 runs 16 residues. Looked up from germline, CDR1 is LNHDA and CDR2 is SQIVND (reference sequence). CDR3 DNA: TGTGCCAGTAGTATCTCGGACTACCCTAGCACAGATACGCAGTATTTT. Residues: CASSISDYPSTDTQYF.

V gene TRBV9 combines with J gene TRBJ2-5; possibly TRBD2 for D (7 bases). The CDR3 extends over 13 amino acids. Trimming pared 4 bases from V and 5 bases from J, leaving 12 bases between. The germline CDR1 and CDR2 sequences are SGDLS and YYNGEE. CDR3 loop: CASSRGGAETQYF. In DNA, the CDR3 is TGTGCCAGCAGCAGGGGGGGGGCCGAGACCCAGTACTTC.

The chain uses TRBV4-1 and TRBJ2-1, with D unresolved. The CDR3 is 16 residues long. The ends were cut back, 0 bases at V and 2 bases at J, with 11 bases in the middle. Germline lookup yields CDR1 MGHRA and CDR2 YSYEKL. CDR3 sequence: CASSQDPGSTYNEQFF. CDR3 in DNA: TGCGCCAGCAGCCAAGATCCGGGTAGCACCTACAATGAGCAGTTCTTC.

This chain links TRBV27 with TRBJ1-2, with a possible D match to TRBD1 (6 bases). Germline CDR1 is MNHEY and CDR2 is SMNVEV (reference sequence). The CDR3 consists of 15 residues. V was trimmed by 5 bases and J by 4 bases, leaving 17 bases between them. In DNA, the CDR3 is TGTGCCAGCAGTATCCGAGGGGGGACCGCCTATGGCTACACCTTC. Its translation: CASSIRGGTAYGYTF.